The 26 T cell receptor beta chains listed next were all sequenced from one sample in a study of T cells in localized non-small cell lung cancer. The assay was immunoSEQ multiplex PCR, and TCRdb's table has in-frame clones only and misses some. This table has around 26,000 clones, around 88% appearing once. Sequenced here: peripheral blood mononuclear cells, sampled before any cancer treatment. Source of these receptors: a woman between 35 and 75 years old with stage III lung adenocarcinoma.

The chain joins TRBV30 to TRBJ1-2, with TRBD1 as a possible D gene (6 bases). CDR3 length: 13 amino acids. Germline CDR1 is GTSNPN and CDR2 is SVGIG (reference sequence). V was pared by 2 bases and J by 8 bases, with 15 bases between. The CDR3 here is CAWSITGIGGYTF. The CDR3 coding sequence is TGTGCCTGGAGTATCACAGGGATAGGGGGCTACACCTTC.

This chain uses TRBV4-1 with TRBJ2-7, with TRBD2 identical over 11 bases. The CDR3 contains 16 residues. V was clipped by 0 bases and J by 7 bases; unmatched bases: 8. Germline-derived CDR1 and CDR2 are MGHRA and YSYEKL. The CDR3 region has the DNA TGCGCCAGCAGCCAAGAAATAGCGGGAGGGCCAAGGGAGCAGTACTTC. Translated, it gives CASSQEIAGGPREQYF.

The chain is built from TRBV18 and TRBJ2-4; D may be TRBD1 (5 bases). The V end was cut by 1 base, the J end by 8 bases, with 9 bases between. This CDR3 comprises 13 residues. From germline, CDR1 is KGHSH and CDR2 LQKENI. CDR3 sequence reads: CASSPRGLDIQYF. The CDR3 nucleotides are TGTGCCAGCTCACCACGGGGCCTTGACATTCAGTACTTC.

The chain carries TRBV9 and TRBJ1-2, with D possibly being TRBD1 (6 bases). The V gene's germline CDR1 is SGDLS and CDR2 YYNGEE. Between the trimmed V and J ends, which lost 3 bases and 1 base, there was a span of 10 bases. The CDR3 is 14 amino acids. CDR3 loop: CASSGLQGNYGYTF. In DNA, the CDR3 is TGTGCCAGCAGCGGACTACAGGGTAACTATGGCTACACCTTC.

CDR3 DNA: TGTGCCAGCAGCCCGACAGCCGAGCCGACTGAAGCTTTCTTT. Its protein product is CASSPTAEPTEAFF. V gene TRBV5-4 combines with J gene TRBJ1-1; possibly TRBD1 for D (5 bases). V was trimmed by 4 bases and J by 5 bases, leaving 15 bases between them. There are 14 residues in the CDR3. Germline V lookup: CDR1 SGHNT, CDR2 YYREEE (reference sequence).

The V call is TRBV5-1, the J call TRBJ1-4, with a tentative D call TRBD1 (5 bases). The CDR3 has 14 residues. V lost 5 bases and J lost 5, with 13 bases in between. Germline CDR1 reads SGHRS; CDR2 reads YFSETQ. Here the CDR3 DNA reads TGCGCCAGCAGGGGCCAGGGAACCAATGAAAAACTGTTTTTT. Amino acid sequence: CASRGQGTNEKLFF. Variable domain in full (rest from reference TRBV5-1 and TRBJ1-4): KAGVTQTPRYLIKTRGQQVTLSCSPISGHRSVSWYQQTPGQGLQFLFEYFSETQRNKGNFPGRFSGRQFSNSRSEMNVSTLELGDSALYLCASRGQGTNEKLFFGSGTQLSVL.

This chain joins TRBV10-3 and TRBJ2-2; TRBD2 matches 10 bases. Trimming cost V 11 bases and J 4 bases; bases outside gene matches: 10. The CDR3 runs to 15 residues. The germline V gene encodes CDR1 ENHRY and CDR2 SYGVKD. This CDR3 is CAARAGGPSTGELFF. CDR3 coding DNA: TGTGCCGCAAGAGCGGGGGGGCCATCCACCGGGGAGCTGTTTTTT.

The chain carries TRBV7-3 and TRBJ2-2; TRBD2 agrees at 8 bases. This CDR3 is built from 15 residues. CDR1 SGHTA and CDR2 FQGTGA come from the germline V gene. Trimming removed 3 bases from V and 4 bases from J; junction bases left unmatched: 4. The CDR3, as DNA: TGTGCCAGCAGCTTTAGTCTAGCGGGCACCGGGGAGCTGTTTTTT. Protein sequence: CASSFSLAGTGELFF.

CDR3 protein: CASRQTGDTEAFF. In DNA, the CDR3 is TGTGCCAGCAGACAAACGGGGGACACTGAAGCTTTCTTT. The V call is TRBV5-4, the J call TRBJ1-1, with D perhaps TRBD1 (5 bases). Between the trimmed V and J ends, which lost 5 bases and 3 bases, there was a span of 11 bases. This CDR3 is built from 13 residues. CDR1 is SGHNT, CDR2 YYREEE, per germline (reference sequence). Full variable domain (outside the CDR3, taken from reference TRBV5-4 and TRBJ1-1): ETGVTQSPTHLIKTRGQQVTLRCSSQSGHNTVSWYQQALGQGPQFIFQYYREEENGRGNFPPRFSGLQFPNYSSELNVNALELDDSALYLCASRQTGDTEAFFGQGTRLTVV.

This clone was detected only once. The chain recombines TRBV7-9 with TRBJ2-1; the D gene is possibly TRBD2 (5 bases). Trimming removed 5 bases from V and 0 bases from J, with 17 bases in between. The CDR3 runs to 17 residues. Germline V gene lookup returns CDR1 SEHNR and CDR2 FQNEAQ (reference sequence). CDR3 sequence reads: CASSRIQRRSSYNEQFF. CDR3 nucleotide sequence: TGTGCCAGCAGCCGGATACAGCGGAGGAGCTCCTACAATGAGCAGTTCTTC.

This clone was observed a handful of times. The J gene is TRBJ2-3, the V gene TRBV19; D unclear. The CDR3 is 14 residues long. CDR1 is LNHDA and CDR2 is SQIVND in the germline V gene (reference sequence). Trimming left V 5 bases short and J 5 bases short, with 14 bases between. The CDR3 DNA is TGTGCCAGTAGTGCTCGTGGGCTTGGAGATACGCAGTATTTT. Translating gives CASSARGLGDTQYF.

The chain uses TRBV7-2 and TRBJ2-7, with D perhaps TRBD1 or TRBD2 (5 bases each). V lost 1 base, J lost 0 bases, and 13 bases lay in between. Germline V lookup: CDR1 SGHTA, CDR2 FQGNSA. This CDR3 comprises 16 residues. The CDR3 region has the DNA TGTGCCAGCAGCTTAGGAGGGGCCGGGGCCTCCTACGAGCAGTACTTC. This encodes CASSLGGAGASYEQYF.

This clone was observed a handful of times. The rearrangement uses TRBV5-5 and TRBJ1-6; maybe TRBD1 (6 bases). Trimming stripped 4 bases from V and 0 bases from J, with 17 bases between. The germline CDR1 and CDR2 sequences are SGHKS and YYEKEE (reference sequence). The CDR3 covers 18 residues. The CDR3 spells CASSARGGQSSYNSPLHF. DNA of the CDR3: TGTGCCAGCAGCGCGCGGGGGGGCCAAAGCTCCTATAATTCACCCCTCCACTTT.

The chain recombines TRBV2 with TRBJ2-1; TRBD2 matches at 8 bases. The V segment lost 5 bases and the J segment 4 bases; nucleotides outside the gene matches: 7. Germline assignment: CDR1 SNHLY and CDR2 FYNNEI. The CDR3 covers 15 residues. The CDR3 DNA is TGTGCCAGCAGTCTCTCTAGCGGGTCATACAATGAGCAGTTCTTC. Translating it yields CASSLSSGSYNEQFF.

The rearrangement links TRBV4-1 to TRBJ1-1; the D is unclear. CDR1 and CDR2 (germline): MGHRA, YSYEKL. V lost 5 bases and J lost 0, with 10 bases in between. This CDR3 is built from 14 residues. The CDR3 reads CASSFRPVNTEAFF. Here the CDR3 DNA reads TGCGCCAGCAGCTTTCGACCAGTGAACACTGAAGCTTTCTTT.

The CDR3 here is CSVASGRAGGEQFF. CDR3 bases: TGCAGCGTTGCCAGCGGGAGGGCCGGGGGTGAGCAGTTCTTC. The chain carries TRBV29-1 and TRBJ2-1; TRBD2 agrees at 10 bases. Per germline, CDR1 SQVTM and CDR2 ANQGSEA. The CDR3 spans 14 residues. J gave up 9 bases and V 4 bases, and 9 bases lay outside the gene matches.

J is TRBJ2-7 and V is TRBV6-5, with D hard to call. Germline CDR1 is MNHEY and CDR2 is SVGAGI. V was shortened by 0 bases and J by 1 base, with 4 bases between the two germline ends. This CDR3 is built from 13 residues. The CDR3 sequence: CASSYSLSYEQYF. DNA of the CDR3: TGTGCCAGCAGTTACTCCCTGTCCTACGAGCAGTACTTC.

The rearrangement joins TRBV7-6 to TRBJ1-1; D ambiguous. The CDR3 has 17 residues. V lost 2 bases to trimming and J lost 6 bases, with 22 bases between them. Per the germline V gene, CDR1 is SGHVS and CDR2 is FNYEAQ. CDR3 region: CASSLKNLSPGSAEAFF. The CDR3 region has the DNA TGTGCCAGCAGCTTAAAGAACCTGAGTCCGGGCTCCGCTGAAGCTTTCTTT.

The V gene is TRBV7-8, the J gene TRBJ2-4; TRBD1 agrees at 7 bases. V was pared by 0 bases and J by 3 bases, with 8 bases of the junction left unmatched. CDR1 is SGHVS, CDR2 FQNEAQ, per germline. The CDR3 is 17 amino acids. The CDR3 sequence: CASSLALTGTDKNIQYF. CDR3 DNA sequence: TGTGCCAGCAGCTTAGCGCTGACAGGGACCGACAAAAACATTCAGTACTTC. The full variable domain, its missing parts supplied by reference TRBV7-8 and TRBJ2-4, is GAGVSQSPRYKVAKRGQDVALRCDPISGHVSLFWYQQALGQGPEFLTYFQNEAQLDKSGLPSDRFFAERPEGSVSTLKIQRTQQEDSAVYLCASSLALTGTDKNIQYFGAGTRLSVL.

This clone was recorded a few times. The chain recombines TRBV5-8 with TRBJ1-5; 8 nucleotides match TRBD1. Germline lookup yields CDR1 SGHTS and CDR2 YDEGEE. CDR3 length: 14 residues. Losses at the gene ends were 4 bases for V and 7 bases for J; bases not matched to a gene: 7. Written as DNA, the CDR3 is TGTGCCAGCAGCCCAGGGGGCGCCGGGCAGCCCCAGCATTTT. It codes for CASSPGGAGQPQHF.

The V call is TRBV9, the J call TRBJ2-2, with TRBD2 identical over 7 bases. Germline trimming cut 0 bases from V and 4 bases from J; bases unmatched to any gene: 6. The CDR3 totals 16 residues. Germline V CDR1 and CDR2: SGDLS, YYNGEE. CDR3 nucleotides: TGTGCCAGCAGCGTAGGGGGACTAACCATCACCGGGGAGCTGTTTTTT. Protein sequence: CASSVGGLTITGELFF. The full variable domain, rest sourced from reference TRBV9 and TRBJ2-2, is DSGVTQTPKHLITATGQRVTLRCSPRSGDLSVYWYQQSLDQGLQFLIQYYNGEERAKGNILERFSAQQFPDLHSELNLSSLELGDSALYFCASSVGGLTITGELFFGEGSRLTVL.

The chain has TRBV5-1 and TRBJ1-1; no definite D call. Trimming cost V 1 base and J 1 base, with 8 bases left between them. The CDR3 sequence is 14 residues long. Germline V gives CDR1 SGHRS, CDR2 YFSETQ. CDR3 bases: TGCGCCAGCAGCTTGAGGGCAGGGAACACTGAAGCTTTCTTT. Translated, it gives CASSLRAGNTEAFF.

The J gene is TRBJ1-1, the V gene TRBV20-1; D not resolved. The CDR3 consists of 10 residues. Germline V gene data show CDR1 as DFQATT and CDR2 as SNEGSKA (reference sequence). V lost 2 bases, J lost 6 bases, and 4 bases lay in between. The CDR3 nucleotides read TGCAGTGCTAGACCCCCTGAAGCTTTCTTT. Amino acids: CSARPPEAFF.

The chain couples TRBV7-8 to TRBJ2-7, with D perhaps matching TRBD1 (5 bases). CDR1 is SGHVS, CDR2 FQNEAQ, per germline. Trimming removed 1 base from V and 2 bases from J, with 21 bases in between. This CDR3 has 18 amino acids. CDR3 nucleotides: TGTGCCAGCAGCTTAGAGGGGCGCAGGACCAACATACCCTACGAGCAGTACTTC. Residues: CASSLEGRRTNIPYEQYF.

In DNA form, the CDR3 reads TGCGCCAGCAGCCAGGGACAGGGGGCGAATTCCGGTGAGCAGTTCTTC. Encoded protein: CASSQGQGANSGEQFF. The chain links TRBV4-1 to TRBJ2-1; 12 bases fit TRBD1. The CDR3 spans 16 residues. Germline V gives CDR1 MGHRA, CDR2 YSYEKL. The J segment lost 9 bases and the V segment lost 3 bases, leaving 9 bases of the junction unmatched.

The chain has TRBV15 and TRBJ1-6; no clear D. V lost 0 bases and J lost 7, with 7 bases in between. Germline-derived CDR1 and CDR2 are LNHNV and YYDKDF (reference sequence). The CDR3 contains 14 residues. The CDR3 reads CATSRDVNNSPLHF. In nucleotides, the CDR3 is TGTGCCACCAGCAGAGATGTGAACAATTCACCCCTCCACTTT.